Shown below are 21 T cell receptor beta chains from a single sample sequenced in a study of Ad26.COV2.S vaccination and SARS-CoV-2 variants. Treatment: some 19 received Ad26.COV2.S at low or high dose, single or two shots; about 5 received placebo; per-sample allocation not given. The samples date from day 63 after the first vaccine or placebo injection. Sequencing used immunoSEQ multiplex PCR; TCRdb keeps in-frame clones, though not all of them. This table has about 470,000 clones, roughly 88% appearing once. The sample here was peripheral blood, taken in a trial of Ad26.COV2.S vaccine versus placebo. The receptors were gathered from a person aged 18-60 years who received the Ad26.COV2.S COVID-19 vaccine or a placebo.

V is TRBV5-4 and J is TRBJ2-7; unclear D gene. V was pared by 3 bases and J by 1 base, with 5 bases between. Germline V lookup: CDR1 SGHNT, CDR2 YYREEE (reference sequence). The CDR3 spans 12 residues. The CDR3 nucleotides are TGTGCCAGCAGCTGGGATTCCTACGAGCAGTACTTC. This codes for CASSWDSYEQYF.

V gene TRBV6-6 combines with J gene TRBJ2-1; 7 bases fit TRBD1. Germline CDR1 is MNHNY and CDR2 is SVGAGI (reference sequence). V lost 5 bases, J lost 6 bases, and 10 bases stayed unmatched. This CDR3 comprises 15 residues. DNA for the CDR3: TGTGCCAGCAGTCTATTACGGGCAGGGGGCAATGAGCAGTTCTTC. It yields the protein CASSLLRAGGNEQFF.

A few counts support this clone. J is TRBJ1-5 and V is TRBV19; 8 bases are a match to TRBD1. Germline V lookup: CDR1 LNHDA, CDR2 SQIVND (reference sequence). This CDR3 contains 17 residues. V dropped 1 base and J dropped 7; count of bases not matched to a gene: 12. CDR3 protein: CASSIVGQGATGQPQHF. CDR3 DNA sequence: TGTGCCAGTAGTATAGTTGGGCAGGGGGCGACGGGGCAGCCCCAGCATTTT.

The chain is built from TRBV11-2 and TRBJ2-2; 8 bases fit TRBD2. CDR1 and CDR2 from the germline V gene are SGHAT and FQNNGV. J was trimmed by 5 bases and V by 4 bases; bases with no gene match: 9. There are 16 residues in the CDR3. The CDR3 sequence: CASSSWRASGTGELFF. CDR3 coding DNA: TGTGCCAGCAGCTCTTGGCGGGCTAGCGGGACCGGGGAGCTGTTTTTT.

The chain carries TRBV5-1 and TRBJ2-1, with 13 bases aligning to TRBD2. The CDR3 is made up of 16 amino acids. Germline loops: CDR1 SGHRS, CDR2 YFSETQ. V was clipped by 3 bases and J by 7 bases; unmatched bases: 7. The CDR3 loop reads CASSYGLAGVSNEQFF. As DNA, the CDR3 is TGCGCCAGCAGCTACGGACTAGCGGGAGTTTCTAATGAGCAGTTCTTC.

V is TRBV30 and J is TRBJ2-5; TRBD2 might be the D (5 bases). CDR3 size: 15 residues. Germline V gene sequence: CDR1 GTSNPN, CDR2 SVGIG (reference sequence). Trimming stripped 0 bases from V and 7 bases from J, with 18 bases between. The DNA for the CDR3 is TGTGCCTGGAGTGTCCAACTAGGGCCACTGAGGACCCAGTACTTC. This translates into CAWSVQLGPLRTQYF. Looking up the rest from reference TRBV30 and TRBJ2-5 gives the full variable domain: SQTIHQWPATLVQPVGSPLSLECTVEGTSNPNLYWYRQAAGRGLQLLFYSVGIGQISSEVPQNLSASRPQDRQFILSSKKLLLSDSGFYLCAWSVQLGPLRTQYFGPGTRLLVL.

The chain carries TRBV28 and TRBJ1-4; weak D call: TRBD1 (6 bases). The CDR3 covers 16 residues. Trimming stripped 6 bases from V and 10 bases from J, with 24 bases between. Germline V gives CDR1 MDHEN, CDR2 SYDVKM. CDR3 loop: CASSPEAGAHRLKLFF. CDR3 in DNA: TGTGCCAGCAGCCCTGAGGCGGGGGCGCATAGGTTAAAACTGTTTTTT.

The chain recombines TRBV6-5 with TRBJ2-5, with 7 bases aligning to TRBD2. CDR1 is MNHEY and CDR2 is SVGAGI in the germline V gene. The trim removed 8 bases at V and 5 bases at J, leaving 5 bases unmatched. The CDR3 length is 12 residues. As DNA, the CDR3 is TGTGCCAGCGGAAGGGGAGGGGAGACCCAGTACTTC. Protein sequence: CASGRGGETQYF.

This clone was picked up one time. The V gene is TRBV9, the J gene TRBJ2-5, with TRBD1 matching 7 bases. The CDR3 is 14 amino acids. From germline, CDR1 is SGDLS and CDR2 YYNGEE. Trimming took 4 bases from V and 5 from J; bases not matched to a gene: 8. The CDR3: CASSPRQGRETQYF. The CDR3 bases are TGTGCCAGCAGCCCCCGACAGGGACGGGAGACCCAGTACTTC.

The chain employs TRBV18 and TRBJ2-7, with 8 bases matching TRBD2. The CDR3 contains 14 residues. Trimming removed 3 bases from V and 6 bases from J; junction bases left unmatched: 7. Germline V gives CDR1 KGHSH, CDR2 LQKENI. The CDR3 nucleotides are TGTGCCAGCTCACCGAGCCGGGGGGGGCGCGAGCAGTACTTC. It codes for CASSPSRGGREQYF.

The chain couples TRBV7-9 to TRBJ2-7; a weak D match, TRBD1 (6 bases). The CDR3 contains 14 residues. Trimming removed 5 bases at V and 2 bases at J, with 13 bases between. Germline values: CDR1 SEHNR, CDR2 FQNEAQ (reference sequence). The CDR3 nucleotides read TGTGCCAGCAGCACCACCGGGACAACCTACGAGCAGTACTTC. This sequence encodes CASSTTGTTYEQYF.

The chain carries TRBV6-2 or TRBV6-3 and TRBJ2-7; D gene ambiguous. Germline CDR1 reads MNHEY; CDR2 reads SVGEGT. The V and J ends lost 2 bases and 3 bases respectively, with 26 bases between them. The CDR3 extends over 19 amino acids. The CDR3 DNA is TGTGCCAGCAGTTACCCCTCCCCTCCGGACCAAATCCACCACTACGAGCAGTACTTC. Amino acids: CASSYPSPPDQIHHYEQYF.

This clone was recorded only once. The V and J genes are TRBV4-1 and TRBJ1-4, with no clear D. This CDR3 is 14 amino acids long. CDR1 and CDR2 from the germline V gene are MGHRA and YSYEKL. Trimming cost V 4 bases and J 8 bases, with 14 bases left between them. CDR3 amino acids: CASSLEGSEEKLFF. CDR3 sequence (DNA): TGCGCCAGCAGCCTTGAAGGGAGTGAGGAAAAACTGTTTTTT.

CDR3 loop: CAWSVHAERGNQPQHF. The CDR3 nucleotides are TGTGCCTGGAGTGTACATGCCGAGCGGGGCAATCAGCCCCAGCATTTT. The chain employs TRBV30 and TRBJ1-5; D gene unclear. The CDR3 has 16 amino acids. The ends were cut back, 0 bases at V and 2 bases at J, with 14 bases in the middle. Germline-derived CDR1 and CDR2 are GTSNPN and SVGIG (reference sequence).

The rearrangement uses TRBV7-9 and TRBJ2-1, with TRBD2 identical over 11 bases. V lost 2 bases to trimming and J lost 4 bases; unmatched junction nucleotides: 13. This CDR3 contains 19 residues. The germline gives CDR1 SEHNR, CDR2 FQNEAQ (reference sequence). CDR3 in DNA: TGTGCCAGCAGCTTAAAAACTAGCGGGAGAGGGCTAGAATACAATGAGCAGTTCTTC. As protein: CASSLKTSGRGLEYNEQFF.

The chain carries TRBV3-1 (or the pseudogene TRBV3-2) and TRBJ2-5, with 12 positions matching TRBD2. Germline-derived CDR1 and CDR2 are LGHDT and YNNKEL (reference sequence). The CDR3 is 15 residues long. The V and J ends lost 1 base and 5 bases, in that order; junction bases with no gene match: 2. In DNA form, the CDR3 reads TGTGCCAGCAGCCAAGCTAGCGGGAGGGCGGAGACCCAGTACTTC. This gives the protein CASSQASGRAETQYF.

V gene TRBV4-1 combines with J gene TRBJ2-3; either TRBD1 or TRBD2 may fit D (5 bases each). The germline V and J ends were trimmed by 4 bases and 3 bases, with 11 bases remaining between them. The CDR3 runs to 14 residues. The germline CDR1 and CDR2 sequences are MGHRA and YSYEKL. The CDR3 region has the DNA TGCGCCAGCAGCCTCGGGGCGAGTACAGATACGCAGTATTTT. Translation gives CASSLGASTDTQYF.

The sample holds a few counts of this clone. J is TRBJ1-5 and V is TRBV6-1, with 7 nucleotides matching TRBD1. Trimming removed 3 bases from V and 4 bases from J; junction bases left unmatched: 6. This CDR3 contains 15 residues. Germline V gives CDR1 MNHNS, CDR2 SASEGT. This chain's CDR3 is CASSDAVTGNQPQHF. The CDR3 bases are TGTGCCAGCAGTGACGCCGTGACAGGGAATCAGCCCCAGCATTTT.

The gene calls are TRBV19 and TRBJ2-1; TRBD2 aligns across 7 bases. The CDR3 extends over 15 amino acids. Germline lookup yields CDR1 LNHDA and CDR2 SQIVND (reference sequence). J was trimmed by 8 bases and V by 5 bases; bases with no gene match: 12. For the CDR3, the DNA is TGTGCCAGTAGTCCCGGACTAGTAGTTCTGGATGAGCAGTTCTTC. Residues: CASSPGLVVLDEQFF. The complete variable domain, with remaining parts taken from reference TRBV19 and TRBJ2-1, reads DGGITQSPKYLFRKEGQNVTLSCEQNLNHDAMYWYRQDPGQGLRLIYYSQIVNDFQKGDIAEGYSVSREKKESFPLTVTSAQKNPTAFYLCASSPGLVVLDEQFFGPGTRLTVL.

This chain links TRBV5-1 with TRBJ2-5; D may correspond to TRBD1 or TRBD2 (5 bases each). Trimming removed 3 bases from V and 2 bases from J, with 5 bases in between. Germline V CDR1 and CDR2: SGHRS, YFSETQ. The CDR3 covers 12 residues. In DNA, the CDR3 is TGCGCCAGCAGCTGGGGGCAAGAGACCCAGTACTTC. As protein: CASSWGQETQYF.

V usage is TRBV7-2 and J usage is TRBJ1-5; possible D gene TRBD1, 5 bases. Germline CDR1 reads SGHTA; CDR2 reads FQGNSA. CDR3 length: 17 residues. V lost 3 bases and J 4 bases, leaving 19 bases between the germline ends. CDR3 residues: CASSFDPFGGRNQPQHF. The CDR3 DNA reads as TGTGCCAGCAGCTTTGACCCCTTTGGGGGGAGGAATCAGCCCCAGCATTTT.